A single sample gave rise to the 9 T cell receptor beta chains below, sequenced in a study of blood T cell repertoires in COVID-19. The data were produced by immunoSEQ multiplex PCR, yet TCRdb's version contains in-frame clones alone and is incomplete. The sample includes more than 40,000 clones, approximately 86% of them seen just once. Sequencing was performed on peripheral blood. The receptors were gathered from a woman older than 75 with acute or convalescent COVID-19.

The rearrangement links TRBV6-5 to TRBJ1-5; 10 bases are a match to TRBD1. Germline V gene lookup returns CDR1 MNHEY and CDR2 SVGAGI. V dropped 6 bases and J dropped 7; count of bases not matched to a gene: 9. The CDR3 is 15 amino acids. CDR3 sequence reads: CASSSGTGDYQPQHF. CDR3 nucleotides: TGTGCCAGCAGCTCCGGGACAGGGGATTACCAGCCCCAGCATTTT.

The V and J genes are TRBV28 and TRBJ2-1; 8 bases are shared with TRBD2. Trimming cost V 7 bases and J 4 bases; bases outside gene matches: 6. Germline V CDR1 and CDR2: MDHEN, SYDVKM. This CDR3 has 14 residues. This CDR3 is CASTTGGGYNEQFF. Here the CDR3 DNA reads TGTGCCAGCACAACGGGGGGGGGTTACAATGAGCAGTTCTTC.

The chain combines TRBV9 with TRBJ2-3, with TRBD1 matching over 7 bases. V lost 1 base, J lost 6 bases, and 2 bases stayed unmatched. The CDR3 runs 13 residues. The germline V gene encodes CDR1 SGDLS and CDR2 YYNGEE. The DNA for the CDR3 is TGTGCCAGCAGCGTAAAGGGGGCGGATACGCAGTATTTT. As protein: CASSVKGADTQYF.

This chain uses TRBV30 with TRBJ2-2; TRBD1 matches at 7 bases. V shed 0 bases and J 3 bases; nucleotides not matched to a gene: 1. Germline CDR1 reads GTSNPN; CDR2 reads SVGIG (reference sequence). This CDR3 spans 14 amino acids. This CDR3 reads CAWSVGTDTGELFF. The CDR3 nucleotides read TGTGCCTGGAGTGTCGGGACAGACACCGGGGAGCTGTTTTTT.

The J gene is TRBJ1-4, the V gene TRBV3-1 (or the pseudogene TRBV3-2); D is possibly TRBD1 (6 bases). The CDR3 sequence is 14 residues long. CDR1 is LGHDT, CDR2 YNNKEL, per germline (reference sequence). Trimming cost V 6 bases and J 0 bases, with 8 bases left between them. For the CDR3, the DNA is TGTGCCAGCAGGCAGGGGTCAACTAATGAAAAACTGTTTTTT. This translates into CASRQGSTNEKLFF.

The chain carries TRBV7-6 and TRBJ2-1; 14 nucleotides agree with TRBD2. Germline V gene lookup returns CDR1 SGHVS and CDR2 FNYEAQ. This CDR3 is built from 16 residues. Trimming removed 5 bases from V and 7 bases from J; junction bases left unmatched: 7. CDR3 DNA sequence: TGTGCCAGCAGCCCTGGGACTAGCGGGGGTTTAAATGAGCAGTTCTTC. Its translation: CASSPGTSGGLNEQFF.

The J gene is TRBJ1-2, the V gene TRBV2; D is ambiguous. The CDR3 is 12 amino acids. The V gene lost 7 bases and the J gene lost 4 bases, with 10 bases spanning the gap. CDR1 and CDR2 (germline): SNHLY, FYNNEI. The CDR3 DNA reads TGTGCCAGCATTGGCTCAGGCTATGGCTACACCTTC. Its protein product is CASIGSGYGYTF.

This clone came up a few times. V usage is TRBV5-8 and J usage is TRBJ1-5; D call uncertain. The CDR3 spans 15 residues. V lost 5 bases to trimming and J lost 2 bases, with 14 bases between them. CDR1 is SGHTS, CDR2 YDEGEE, per germline. Here the CDR3 DNA reads TGTGCCAGCAGGACACAAGGCGGGGGCAATCAGCCCCAGCATTTT. Amino acid sequence: CASRTQGGGNQPQHF.

The chain combines TRBV5-4 with TRBJ2-3; D not resolved. The CDR3 sequence is 13 residues long. Between the trimmed V and J ends, which lost 7 bases and 4 bases, there was a span of 13 bases. Germline CDR1 SGHNT, CDR2 YYREEE (reference sequence). CDR3 bases: TGTGCCAGCCATCCCCGAGAGGCAGATACGCAGTATTTT. Translated, it gives CASHPREADTQYF.